Listed here are 3 T cell receptor beta chains from one sample, sequenced in a study of monozygotic twins with cystic fibrosis. Measured with immunoSEQ multiplex PCR; TCRdb has only the in-frame clones, and not every one. In the table there are 8,000 to 10,000 clones, 98% of which are singletons. The sequenced material came from blood. The receptors stem from a girl aged 2-10 years with cystic fibrosis.

The CDR3 nucleotides read TGTGCCAGCAACAGGGCCCTTTACACTGAAGCTTTCTTT. Protein product: CASNRALYTEAFF. The chain combines TRBV2 with TRBJ1-1; maybe TRBD1 (6 bases). Germline loops: CDR1 SNHLY, CDR2 FYNNEI. V was trimmed by 7 bases and J by 3 bases, leaving 12 bases between them. The CDR3 has 13 residues.

CDR3 sequence reads: CSARDQRTQHF. CDR3 in DNA: TGCAGTGCTAGAGATCAAAGGACCCAGCATTTT. V usage is TRBV20-1 and J usage is TRBJ1-5; no clear D gene. Trimming left V 0 bases short and J 11 bases short, with 8 bases between. This CDR3 is 11 amino acids long. Germline assignment: CDR1 DFQATT and CDR2 SNEGSKA (reference sequence).

This clone has just one count. The chain employs TRBV2 and TRBJ1-1, with no clear D. Germline values: CDR1 SNHLY, CDR2 FYNNEI. The germline V and J ends were trimmed by 2 bases and 7 bases, with 8 bases remaining between them. The CDR3 covers 12 residues. This chain's CDR3 is CASSERTGEAFF. DNA of the CDR3: TGTGCCAGCAGTGAAAGAACGGGTGAAGCTTTCTTT.